A selection of T cell receptor beta chains follows, all from one sample in a study of cytomegalovirus exposure and HLA in healthy donors. Some clones are missing from TCRdb's copy, which holds only in-frame ones; the method was immunoSEQ multiplex PCR. The table lists around 130,000 clones, around 83% of them singletons. The sample taken for sequencing was PBMCs. These receptors originate from a man aged 50 to 60 in good health and CMV-seronegative. CDR3s include the opening cysteine and the closing phenylalanine or tryptophan. The D gene is left open where the match is weak. Part of the rows lack a size; the others show once, few, many or a class for expanded clones.

v_gene: TRBV30; j_gene: TRBJ1-5; len: 13; d_gene: NA; abundance: once; CDR3aa: CAWSVRGNQPQHF; CDR3nt: TGTGCCTGGAGTGTAAGAGGCAATCAGCCCCAGCATTTT
v_gene: TRBV14; j_gene: TRBJ2-5; len: 15; d_gene: NA; abundance: NA; CDR3aa: CASSQGSWYQETQYF; CDR3nt: TGTGCCAGCAGCCAAGGGAGTTGGTACCAAGAGACCCAGTACTTC
v_gene: TRBV6-6; j_gene: TRBJ2-5; len: 14; d_gene: NA; abundance: NA; CDR3aa: CASSYLTRGETQYF; CDR3nt: TGTGCCAGCAGTTACTTAACCCGGGGGGAGACCCAGTACTTC
v_gene: TRBV6-1; j_gene: TRBJ2-7; len: 12; d_gene: NA; abundance: NA; CDR3aa: CASSTGSYEQYF; CDR3nt: TGTGCCAGCAGCACAGGGTCCTACGAGCAGTACTTC
v_gene: TRBV18; j_gene: TRBJ1-2; len: 13; d_gene: NA; abundance: NA; CDR3aa: CASSPGQDYGYTF; CDR3nt: TGTGCCAGCTCACCAGGACAAGACTATGGCTACACCTTC
v_gene: TRBV7-2; j_gene: TRBJ2-7; len: 12; d_gene: TRBD1; abundance: NA; CDR3aa: CASSFQGAEQYF; CDR3nt: TGTGCCAGCAGCTTTCAGGGGGCCGAGCAGTACTTC
v_gene: TRBV5-8; j_gene: TRBJ2-5; len: 16; d_gene: NA; abundance: NA; CDR3aa: CAGPLWAAGVWETQYF; CDR3nt: TGTGCCGGCCCCCTTTGGGCCGCAGGGGTGTGGGAGACCCAGTACTTC
v_gene: TRBV9; j_gene: TRBJ2-1; len: 11; d_gene: NA; abundance: NA; CDR3aa: CASSGNNEQFF; CDR3nt: TGTGCCAGCAGCGGTAACAATGAGCAGTTCTTC
v_gene: TRBV27; j_gene: TRBJ1-5; len: 15; d_gene: NA; abundance: NA; CDR3aa: CASSLLGGTGQPQHF; CDR3nt: TGTGCCAGCAGTTTGCTAGGGGGAACGGGACAGCCCCAGCATTTT
v_gene: TRBV4-1; j_gene: TRBJ2-7; len: 14; d_gene: NA; abundance: NA; CDR3aa: CASSLRLNSYEQYF; CDR3nt: TGCGCCAGCAGCCTACGACTGAACTCCTACGAGCAGTACTTC
v_gene: TRBV6-6; j_gene: TRBJ1-6; len: 13; d_gene: TRBD1; abundance: NA; CDR3aa: CASGQGANSPLHF; CDR3nt: TGTGCCAGCGGACAGGGGGCGAATTCACCCCTCCACTTT
v_gene: TRBV6-5; j_gene: TRBJ2-7; len: 12; d_gene: NA; abundance: NA; CDR3aa: CACRGQSHEQYF; CDR3nt: TGTGCCTGTAGGGGTCAGAGCCACGAGCAGTACTTC
v_gene: TRBV7-2; j_gene: TRBJ2-7; len: 12; d_gene: NA; abundance: few; CDR3aa: CASSLPYYEQYF; CDR3nt: TGTGCCAGCAGCTTACCCTACTACGAGCAGTACTTC
v_gene: TRBV4-2; j_gene: TRBJ2-5; len: 15; d_gene: NA; abundance: once; CDR3aa: CASSQESHPGETQYF; CDR3nt: TGTGCCAGCAGCCAAGAATCTCATCCAGGGGAGACCCAGTACTTC
v_gene: TRBV5-1; j_gene: TRBJ2-1; len: 16; d_gene: TRBD1; abundance: NA; CDR3aa: CASSFTGQGIFNEQFF; CDR3nt: TGCGCCAGCAGCTTCACCGGACAGGGGATATTTAATGAGCAGTTCTTC
v_gene: TRBV27; j_gene: TRBJ2-3; len: 16; d_gene: TRBD1; abundance: NA; CDR3aa: CASSLSTVDRLNTQYF; CDR3nt: TGTGCCAGCAGTCTCTCAACCGTGGACAGGCTTAATACGCAGTATTTT
v_gene: TRBV5-1; j_gene: TRBJ2-7; len: 14; d_gene: TRBD2; abundance: NA; CDR3aa: CASSSRGDTYEQYF; CDR3nt: TGCGCCAGCAGCTCCCGGGGGGATACCTACGAGCAGTACTTC
v_gene: TRBV2; j_gene: TRBJ1-1; len: 15; d_gene: TRBD1; abundance: once; CDR3aa: CASSEALWAGGKAFF; CDR3nt: TGTGCCAGCAGTGAAGCGCTTTGGGCAGGGGGCAAGGCTTTCTTT
v_gene: TRBV4-1; j_gene: TRBJ1-6; len: 12; d_gene: NA; abundance: NA; CDR3aa: CASRQGSSPLHF; CDR3nt: TGCGCCAGCAGGCAGGGGTCTTCACCCCTCCACTTT
v_gene: TRBV6-5; j_gene: TRBJ1-1; len: 15; d_gene: TRBD1; abundance: NA; CDR3aa: CASTTQGGMNTEAFF; CDR3nt: TGTGCCAGCACCACACAGGGGGGCATGAACACTGAAGCTTTCTTT
v_gene: TRBV5-4; j_gene: TRBJ1-2; len: 14; d_gene: NA; abundance: NA; CDR3aa: CASSLGFDVAGYTF; CDR3nt: TGTGCCAGCAGCTTGGGCTTTGATGTCGCGGGCTACACCTTC
v_gene: TRBV7-3; j_gene: TRBJ2-5; len: 13; d_gene: NA; abundance: NA; CDR3aa: CASSLMTGETQYF; CDR3nt: TGTGCCAGCAGCTTAATGACAGGAGAGACCCAGTACTTC
v_gene: TRBV5-1; j_gene: TRBJ1-6; len: 14; d_gene: TRBD1; abundance: NA; CDR3aa: CASSVAQGGSPLHF; CDR3nt: TGCGCCAGCAGCGTCGCACAGGGGGGTTCACCCCTCCACTTT
v_gene: TRBV27; j_gene: TRBJ1-4; len: 15; d_gene: NA; abundance: NA; CDR3aa: CASSLSHGSIEKLFF; CDR3nt: TGTGCCAGCAGTTTAAGTCACGGGTCGATCGAAAAACTGTTTTTT
v_gene: TRBV5-1; j_gene: TRBJ2-2; len: 15; d_gene: NA; abundance: NA; CDR3aa: CASSFERQDTGELFF; CDR3nt: TGCGCCAGCAGCTTTGAACGTCAGGACACCGGGGAGCTGTTTTTT
v_gene: TRBV9; j_gene: TRBJ1-3; len: 15; d_gene: NA; abundance: NA; CDR3aa: CASSRTDLPGNTIYF; CDR3nt: TGTGCCAGCAGCAGGACGGACTTACCTGGAAACACCATATATTTT
v_gene: TRBV13; j_gene: TRBJ2-1; len: 15; d_gene: NA; abundance: NA; CDR3aa: CASTQNWESYNEQFF; CDR3nt: TGTGCCAGCACCCAAAATTGGGAGTCCTACAATGAGCAGTTCTTC
v_gene: TRBV27; j_gene: TRBJ1-5; len: 17; d_gene: NA; abundance: NA; CDR3aa: CASSLWCTDSSNQPQHF; CDR3nt: TGTGCCAGCAGTTTATGGTGTACAGATTCTAGCAATCAGCCCCAGCATTTT